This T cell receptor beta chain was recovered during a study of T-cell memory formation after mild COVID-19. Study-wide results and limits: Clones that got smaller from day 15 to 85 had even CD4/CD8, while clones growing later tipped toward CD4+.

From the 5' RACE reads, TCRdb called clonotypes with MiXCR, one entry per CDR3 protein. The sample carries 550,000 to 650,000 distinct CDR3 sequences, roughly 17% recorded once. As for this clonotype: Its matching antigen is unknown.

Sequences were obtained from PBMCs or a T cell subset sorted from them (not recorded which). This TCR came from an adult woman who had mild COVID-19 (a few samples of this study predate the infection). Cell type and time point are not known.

As DNA, the CDR3 is TGTGCCAGCAGCTCTGAGAGGGATCAGCCCCAGCATTTT. As protein: CASSSERDQPQHF. This sequence joins TRBV7-6 and TRBJ1-5; D gene uncertain. Germline CDR1 reads SGHVS; CDR2 reads FNYEAQ. The CDR3 is 13 residues long. V was pared by 4 bases and J by 5 bases, with 9 bases between.